Shown below are 32 T cell receptor beta chains from a single sample sequenced in a study of T cell repertoires in cytomegalovirus infection. TCRdb re-analysed the reads in MiXCR, keeping a single row per CDR3 protein. The sample yields over 450,000 distinct CDR3 sequences, about 11% seen once. The sequencing sample was made of PBMCs. The receptors shown here come from a human donor in good health (CMV status not recorded). Some clones in this sample may be carry-over from other donors' samples.

V is TRBV29-1 and J is TRBJ2-3, with 11 positions matching TRBD2. V shed 5 bases and J 1 base; nucleotides not matched to a gene: 2. CDR1 SQVTM and CDR2 ANQGSEA come from the germline V gene. The CDR3 runs 14 residues. The CDR3 region is CSVTTSGGTDTQYF. CDR3 DNA sequence: TGCAGCGTTACGACTAGCGGGGGCACAGATACGCAGTATTTT.

The chain recombines TRBV18 with TRBJ2-2; D is unresolved. V gave up 0 bases and J gave up 3 bases, with 5 bases separating them. Germline V lookup: CDR1 KGHSH, CDR2 LQKENI. This CDR3 is 14 amino acids long. Here the CDR3 reads CASSPPMDTGELFF. The CDR3, as DNA: TGTGCCAGCTCACCACCGATGGACACCGGGGAGCTGTTTTTT.

The chain couples TRBV5-1 to TRBJ2-5; maybe TRBD2 (6 bases). The ends were cut back, 5 bases at V and 5 bases at J, with 13 bases in the middle. Germline values: CDR1 SGHRS, CDR2 YFSETQ. The CDR3 extends over 13 amino acids. CDR3 region: CASRRWRGETQYF. In DNA form, the CDR3 reads TGCGCCAGCAGAAGGTGGAGGGGCGAGACCCAGTACTTC.

This clonotype was seen a few times. This rearrangement joins TRBV9 to TRBJ1-6; 11 nucleotides align to TRBD1. The CDR3 contains 14 residues. Germline-derived CDR1 and CDR2 are SGDLS and YYNGEE. J lost 10 bases, V lost 3 bases, and 3 bases had no gene match. CDR3: CASSGGTGGSPLHF. The CDR3 DNA follows: TGTGCCAGCAGCGGAGGGACAGGGGGATCACCCCTCCACTTT.

The rearrangement joins TRBV11-3 to TRBJ2-2; 8 bases are shared with TRBD1. V lost 6 bases, J lost 5 bases, and 11 bases stayed unmatched. From germline, CDR1 is SGHNT and CDR2 YENEEA. The CDR3 runs to 16 residues. Here the CDR3 reads CASRSGTGQGTGELFF. CDR3 DNA sequence: TGTGCCAGCAGGTCCGGGACAGGTCAAGGGACCGGGGAGCTGTTTTTT.

This clonotype came up many times. J is TRBJ2-1 and V is TRBV11-2; TRBD2 might be the D (5 bases). This CDR3 is 15 amino acids long. The ends were cut back, 1 base at V and 7 bases at J, with 14 bases in the middle. CDR1 is SGHAT, CDR2 FQNNGV, per germline. The CDR3 DNA follows: TGTGCCAGCAGCTTAGTGGCGGGCAGGAGGAATGAGCAGTTCTTC. It codes for CASSLVAGRRNEQFF.

This clonotype occurred many times. This chain links TRBV7-8 with TRBJ1-6; 8 bases fit TRBD1. The CDR3 totals 14 residues. V was pared by 6 bases and J by 7 bases, with 5 bases of the junction left unmatched. CDR1 is SGHVS and CDR2 is FQNEAQ in the germline V gene. This CDR3 reads CASSYRQGNSPLHF. DNA of the CDR3: TGTGCCAGCAGTTATCGACAGGGGAATTCACCCCTCCACTTT.

The rearrangement links TRBV20-1 to TRBJ2-5; TRBD1 is a possible D gene (6 bases). V shed 1 base and J shed 2 bases, with 11 bases lying between them. The CDR3 runs 14 residues. From germline, CDR1 is DFQATT and CDR2 SNEGSKA (reference sequence). The DNA for the CDR3 is TGCAGTGCTAGAGTACAGGGAAGACAAGAGACCCAGTACTTC. Translating gives CSARVQGRQETQYF.

This clonotype occurred many times. CDR3 in amino acids: CASSVGVSSGNTIYF. The DNA for the CDR3 is TGTGCCAGCAGCGTAGGTGTCAGCTCTGGAAACACCATATATTTT. The gene calls are TRBV9 and TRBJ1-3; D remains ambiguous. The V end was cut by 0 bases, the J end by 0 bases, with 7 bases between. The germline CDR1 and CDR2 sequences are SGDLS and YYNGEE. CDR3 length equals 15 residues.

The V call is TRBV13, the J call TRBJ2-3; D not resolved. The V end was cut by 0 bases, the J end by 6 bases, with 13 bases between. The CDR3 is made up of 15 amino acids. Germline V gene sequence: CDR1 PRHDT, CDR2 FYEKMQ (reference sequence). The DNA of the CDR3 is TGTGCCAGCAGCTTAGGGCTCTTGACATGGGATACGCAGTATTTT. Translation: CASSLGLLTWDTQYF.

There are a few counts of this clonotype. The chain has TRBV28 and TRBJ2-7; 8 positions match TRBD2. The CDR3 spans 19 residues. The V gene end was trimmed by 2 bases and the J gene end by 1 base; junction bases not matched to a gene: 16. Per germline, CDR1 MDHEN and CDR2 SYDVKM. In nucleotides, the CDR3 is TGTGCCAGCAGTTTAGTGGTAGGGCTAGCGGGCTTCTTTTCCTACGAGCAGTACTTC. Its protein product is CASSLVVGLAGFFSYEQYF.

This clonotype has a handful of counts. The chain employs TRBV30 and TRBJ1-2; D gene uncertain. Deletions cut 1 base from V and 5 bases from J, with 8 bases between. The germline V gene has CDR1 GTSNPN and CDR2 SVGIG (reference sequence). This CDR3 comprises 12 residues. The CDR3 region is CAWSAGGYGYTF. In DNA form, the CDR3 reads TGTGCCTGGAGTGCAGGCGGTTATGGCTACACCTTC.

This clonotype was counted many times. The chain is built from TRBV7-8 and TRBJ1-3; D is perhaps TRBD1 (5 bases). From germline, CDR1 is SGHVS and CDR2 FQNEAQ. The length of the CDR3 is 19 residues. Trimming removed 4 bases at V and 4 bases at J, with 26 bases between. CDR3 region: CASSSHVGMGGASGNTIYF. Here the CDR3 DNA reads TGTGCCAGCAGCTCCCATGTGGGCATGGGGGGAGCTTCCGGAAACACCATATATTTT. Full variable domain (rest looked up from reference TRBV7-8 and TRBJ1-3): GAGVSQSPRYKVAKRGQDVALRCDPISGHVSLFWYQQALGQGPEFLTYFQNEAQLDKSGLPSDRFFAERPEGSVSTLKIQRTQQEDSAVYLCASSSHVGMGGASGNTIYFGEGSWLTVV.

The chain recombines TRBV15 with TRBJ2-6; no definite D call. Germline V gene data show CDR1 as LNHNV and CDR2 as YYDKDF (reference sequence). This CDR3 has 15 amino acids. The V gene lost 0 bases and the J gene lost 0 bases, with 3 bases spanning the gap. CDR3 coding DNA: TGTGCCACCAGCAGAGATCGCTCTGGGGCCAACGTCCTGACTTTC. Its protein is CATSRDRSGANVLTF. The whole variable domain, filled in from reference TRBV15 and TRBJ2-6, reads DAMVIQNPRYQVTQFGKPVTLSCSQTLNHNVMYWYQQKSSQAPKLLFHYYDKDFNNEADTPDNFQSRRPNTSFCFLDIRSPGLGDTAMYLCATSRDRSGANVLTFGAGSRLTVL.

This rearrangement joins TRBV3-1 to TRBJ1-2, with 8 positions matching TRBD1. The CDR3 is 14 amino acids. V gave up 4 bases and J gave up 4 bases; unmatched junction bases: 5. From germline, CDR1 is LGHDT and CDR2 YNNKEL (reference sequence). CDR3 in DNA: TGTGCCAGCAGCCTCACAGGGGGTCCCTATGGCTACACCTTC. Translating it yields CASSLTGGPYGYTF.

This chain links TRBV6-2 or TRBV6-3 with TRBJ2-3, with D uncertain. The V and J ends lost 2 bases and 1 base respectively, with 7 bases between them. Germline lookup yields CDR1 MNHEY and CDR2 SVGEGT. This CDR3 region has 14 residues. The DNA of the CDR3 is TGTGCCAGCAGTTACGCAGATCGCACAGATACGCAGTATTTT. Amino acids: CASSYADRTDTQYF.

This chain joins TRBV30 and TRBJ2-1; weak D call: TRBD1 (6 bases). The V gene's germline CDR1 is GTSNPN and CDR2 SVGIG (reference sequence). The CDR3 is 14 amino acids. V was cut by 2 bases and J by 6 bases, with 14 bases left in between. CDR3 nucleotides: TGTGCCTGGAGTAGGGGGACCACCTCCAATGAGCAGTTCTTC. It translates to CAWSRGTTSNEQFF.

The sample holds many counts of this clonotype. The chain has TRBV6-8 and TRBJ2-1, with D maybe TRBD2 (7 bases). This CDR3 contains 12 residues. CDR1 is MNHGY, CDR2 SAAAGT, per germline. Trimming removed 7 bases from V and 7 bases from J, with 11 bases in between. The DNA of the CDR3 is TGTGCCAGCAAAGGGGGGGGGAATGAGCAGTTCTTC. Translating it yields CASKGGGNEQFF.

This clonotype was observed at least ten times. J is TRBJ2-1 and V is TRBV7-2; D gene uncertain. Deletions cut 1 base from V and 10 bases from J, with 14 bases between. The CDR3 runs to 14 residues. Germline V gene lookup returns CDR1 SGHTA and CDR2 FQGNSA. The CDR3 DNA reads TGTGCCAGCAGCTTAGGACGCGGAATGGGGGAGCAGTTCTTC. Its translation: CASSLGRGMGEQFF. Full variable domain (missing parts from reference TRBV7-2 and TRBJ2-1): GAGVSQSPSNKVTEKGKDVELRCDPISGHTALYWYRQSLGQGLEFLIYFQGNSAPDKSGLPSDRFSAERTGGSVSTLTIQRTQQEDSAVYLCASSLGRGMGEQFFGPGTRLTVL.

This clonotype was observed at least ten times. V is TRBV7-3 and J is TRBJ2-5; D tentatively fits TRBD1 or TRBD2 (5 bases each). The CDR3 is 15 residues long. Germline-derived CDR1 and CDR2 are SGHTA and FQGTGA. The V gene lost 0 bases and the J gene lost 5 bases, with 13 bases spanning the gap. CDR3 sequence (DNA): TGTGCCAGCAGCTTAACGGGACCCCCATCGGAGACCCAGTACTTC. This translates into CASSLTGPPSETQYF.

This clonotype was counted many times. V gene TRBV6-6 combines with J gene TRBJ1-1; unclear D gene. Trimming shortened V by 5 bases and J by 3 bases, and 16 bases separated the two germline ends. CDR1 and CDR2 (germline): MNHNY, SVGAGI (reference sequence). The CDR3 consists of 15 residues. This chain's CDR3 is CASSQSTGKHTEAFF. CDR3 nucleotide sequence: TGTGCCAGCAGTCAATCGACGGGTAAGCACACTGAAGCTTTCTTT.

This clonotype appeared many times. This chain joins TRBV19 and TRBJ2-2; D is undetermined. The germline V and J ends were trimmed by 0 bases and 7 bases, with 6 bases remaining between them. The CDR3 extends over 13 amino acids. Germline V lookup: CDR1 LNHDA, CDR2 SQIVND (reference sequence). The CDR3 reads CASSIEFRGELFF. In DNA form, the CDR3 reads TGTGCCAGTAGTATAGAGTTCCGCGGGGAGCTGTTTTTT. Complete variable domain (other parts from reference TRBV19 and TRBJ2-2): DGGITQSPKYLFRKEGQNVTLSCEQNLNHDAMYWYRQDPGQGLRLIYYSQIVNDFQKGDIAEGYSVSREKKESFPLTVTSAQKNPTAFYLCASSIEFRGELFFGEGSRLTVL.

This clonotype was seen repeatedly, ten times or more. The chain joins TRBV19 to TRBJ2-2; unclear D gene. CDR3 size: 14 residues. Trimming took 3 bases from V and 6 from J, leaving 11 bases between them. Germline V gives CDR1 LNHDA, CDR2 SQIVND (reference sequence). The CDR3 coding sequence is TGTGCCAGTAGTATCGACTTAGACGCCGGGGAGCTGTTTTTT. Translation gives CASSIDLDAGELFF.

The rearrangement joins TRBV28 to TRBJ1-6; possible D gene TRBD1, 5 bases. Trimming removed 5 bases from V and 10 bases from J, with 18 bases in between. The CDR3 loop spans 15 amino acids. CDR1 and CDR2 from the germline V gene are MDHEN and SYDVKM. The CDR3 protein is CASSDWGRTDSPLHF. DNA for the CDR3: TGTGCCAGCAGTGACTGGGGACGGACTGACTCACCCCTCCACTTT. The variable domain in full, completed from reference TRBV28 and TRBJ1-6, reads DVKVTQSSRYLVKRTGEKVFLECVQDMDHENMFWYRQDPGLGLRLIYFSYDVKMKEKGDIPEGYSVSREKKERFSLILESASTNQTSMYLCASSDWGRTDSPLHFGNGTRLTVT.

V usage is TRBV20-1 and J usage is TRBJ2-1, with D hard to call. This CDR3 spans 13 amino acids. Germline V gives CDR1 DFQATT, CDR2 SNEGSKA (reference sequence). The CDR3 sequence is CGARPFSYNEQFF. CDR3 DNA: TGCGGCGCGCGGCCCTTCTCCTACAATGAGCAGTTCTTC.

CDR3 sequence (DNA): TGTGCCAGCAGCTTGGGAGAACCACGCGCTGAAGCTTTCTTT. Encoded protein: CASSLGEPRAEAFF. The chain joins TRBV5-6 to TRBJ1-1; D uncertain. The V end lost 0 bases, the J end lost 6 bases, and 12 bases lay between the germline ends. Per germline, CDR1 SGHDT and CDR2 YYEEEE. This CDR3 is 14 amino acids long.

There are many counts of this clonotype. The rearrangement uses TRBV6-1 and TRBJ2-1, with a weak D call TRBD2 (6 bases). The V and J ends lost 1 base and 8 bases respectively, with 21 bases between them. The CDR3 is 17 amino acids. Germline V gene sequence: CDR1 MNHNS, CDR2 SASEGT. CDR3 region: CASSEGRGPSPGDEQFF. CDR3 in DNA: TGTGCCAGCAGTGAAGGGAGGGGACCTTCACCGGGGGATGAGCAGTTCTTC.

This clonotype was seen at least ten times. The chain couples TRBV7-3 to TRBJ2-1, with D unresolved. The germline V gene encodes CDR1 SGHTA and CDR2 FQGTGA. Trimming stripped 3 bases from V and 5 bases from J, with 17 bases between. This CDR3 region has 16 residues. The CDR3 DNA follows: TGTGCCAGCAGCTTTGATCGAACACCCCTACACAATGAGCAGTTCTTC. As protein: CASSFDRTPLHNEQFF.

Many counts were recorded for this clonotype. V is TRBV28 and J is TRBJ2-7; 8 bases map to TRBD2. Germline V gene sequence: CDR1 MDHEN, CDR2 SYDVKM. Trimming at V came to 6 bases and at J to 3 bases, leaving 7 bases not matched to a gene. The CDR3 is 14 amino acids. The DNA of the CDR3 is TGTGCCAGCAGGGACAGCGGGAGTGTCTACGAGCAGTACTTC. This translates into CASRDSGSVYEQYF.

V gene TRBV19 combines with J gene TRBJ1-2, with D maybe TRBD1 (5 bases). CDR1 is LNHDA, CDR2 SQIVND, per germline (reference sequence). V lost 6 bases to trimming and J lost 2 bases, with 19 bases between them. This CDR3 spans 16 amino acids. The CDR3 is CASSTLPGRRNYGYTF. In nucleotides, the CDR3 is TGTGCCAGTAGCACCCTACCGGGACGGAGGAACTATGGCTACACCTTC.

Points on this clonotype: Possible read error: a much larger clone is one base away. The rearrangement links TRBV10-3 to TRBJ1-1; no clear D gene. CDR3 length: 13 amino acids. V gave up 7 bases and J gave up 4 bases, with 13 bases separating them. The germline gives CDR1 ENHRY, CDR2 SYGVKD. The CDR3 sequence: CAITIGSSTEAFF. CDR3 sequence (DNA): TGTGCCATCACCATAGGGAGTAGCACTGAAGCTTTCTTT.

This clonotype was observed many times. This rearrangement joins TRBV11-2 to TRBJ2-1, with TRBD2 matching over 11 bases. Germline V gives CDR1 SGHAT, CDR2 FQNNGV. This CDR3 is built from 19 residues. With V trimmed by 2 bases and J by 0 bases, 9 bases remained unmatched. The CDR3 DNA reads TGTGCCAGCAGCTTACTGGCTAGCGGGGGGCGAAGCTCCTACAATGAGCAGTTCTTC. This sequence encodes CASSLLASGGRSSYNEQFF.